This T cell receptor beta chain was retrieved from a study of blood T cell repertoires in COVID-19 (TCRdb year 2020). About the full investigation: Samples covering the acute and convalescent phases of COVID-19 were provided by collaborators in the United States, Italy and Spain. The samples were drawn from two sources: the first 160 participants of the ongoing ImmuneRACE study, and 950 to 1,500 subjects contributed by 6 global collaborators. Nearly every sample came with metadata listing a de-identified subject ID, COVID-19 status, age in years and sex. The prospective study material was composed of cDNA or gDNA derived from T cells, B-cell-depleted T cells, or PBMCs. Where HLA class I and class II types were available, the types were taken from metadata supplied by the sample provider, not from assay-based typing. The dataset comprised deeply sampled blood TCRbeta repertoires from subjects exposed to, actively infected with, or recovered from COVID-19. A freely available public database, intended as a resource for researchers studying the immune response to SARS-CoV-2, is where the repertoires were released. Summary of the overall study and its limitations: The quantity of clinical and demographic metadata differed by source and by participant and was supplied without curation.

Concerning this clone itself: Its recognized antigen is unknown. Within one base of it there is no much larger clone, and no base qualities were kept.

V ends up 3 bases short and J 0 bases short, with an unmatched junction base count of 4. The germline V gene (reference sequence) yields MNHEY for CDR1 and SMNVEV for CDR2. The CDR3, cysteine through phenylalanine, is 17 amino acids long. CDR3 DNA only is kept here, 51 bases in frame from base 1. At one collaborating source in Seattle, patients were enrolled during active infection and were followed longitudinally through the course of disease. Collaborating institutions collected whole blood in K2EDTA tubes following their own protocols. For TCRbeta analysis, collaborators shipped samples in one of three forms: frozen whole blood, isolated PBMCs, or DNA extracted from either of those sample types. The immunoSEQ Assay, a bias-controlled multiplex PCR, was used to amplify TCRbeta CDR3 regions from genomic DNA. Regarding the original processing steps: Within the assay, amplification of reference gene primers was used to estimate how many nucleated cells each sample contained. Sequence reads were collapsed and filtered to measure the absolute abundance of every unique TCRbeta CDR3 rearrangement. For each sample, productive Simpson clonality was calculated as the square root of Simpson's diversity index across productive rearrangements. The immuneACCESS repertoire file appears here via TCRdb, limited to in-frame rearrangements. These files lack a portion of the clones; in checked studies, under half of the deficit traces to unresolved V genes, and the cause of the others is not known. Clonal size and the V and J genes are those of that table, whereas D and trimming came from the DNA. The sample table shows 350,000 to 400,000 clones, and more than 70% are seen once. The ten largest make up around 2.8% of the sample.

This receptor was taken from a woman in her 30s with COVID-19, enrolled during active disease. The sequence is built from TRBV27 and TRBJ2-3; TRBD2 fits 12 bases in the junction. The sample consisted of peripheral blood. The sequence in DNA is TGTGCCAGCAGTTTGCACGGGACTAGCGGGAGCACAGATACGCAGTATTTT. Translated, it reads CASSLHGTSGSTDTQYF.